This entry is about one T cell receptor (beta chain). The CDR3 is made up of 15 amino acids. Germline CDR1 is SGHRS and CDR2 is YFSETQ. The ends lost 0 bases at V and 7 bases at J; junction bases unmatched: 6. This sample was included in a study of blood T cell repertoires in COVID-19. Study-level information: PBMCs, B-cell-depleted T cells, or T cells provided the cDNA or gDNA that made up the material.

Methods used by the authors: Reference gene primer amplification gave nucleated cell count estimates. Generated by immunoSEQ multiplex PCR, the TCRdb table keeps only in-frame clones and is missing some. From that table come the V and J calls and clone size; the DNA was used to work out D and trimming. The sample contains around 210,000 clones, about 88% of which appear only once. The sample was peripheral blood. This receptor was taken from a man aged 50-60 years with COVID-19, enrolled during active disease. This sequence joins TRBV5-1 and TRBJ1-4; 7 nucleotides align to TRBD1. CDR3 in DNA: TGCGCCAGCAGCTTGGTGGAGGGGGCGGGTGAAAAACTGTTTTTT. It is translated as CASSLVEGAGEKLFF.